This entry lists 24 T cell receptor beta chains sequenced from one sample in a study of beta chain features in type 1 diabetes. Expressed TCRB transcripts were sequenced because the entire RNA isolate underwent reverse transcription. TCRdb keeps only in-frame clones here, not all; method: immunoSEQ multiplex PCR. The table records 600,000 or so clones, around 15% of them present only once. These receptors have no identified antigens. Notes on the study in general: Shorter TCRB CDR3s, moderately but significantly so, were found in Type 1 diabetes patients in all four CD4+ subsets.

The sequencing sample was made of naive CD4+ T cells from blood. These TCRs come from a man younger than 35 with type 1 diabetes.

The chain uses TRBV9 and TRBJ1-2; the D gene is possibly TRBD1 (6 bases). Per the germline V gene, CDR1 is SGDLS and CDR2 is YYNGEE. Deletions cut 0 bases from V and 0 bases from J, with 12 bases between. This CDR3 is built from 16 residues. The CDR3, as DNA: TGTGCCAGCAGCGTAGGGGAGGCAGGGGCTAACTATGGCTACACCTTC. It specifies CASSVGEAGANYGYTF.

This clone was observed a handful of times. J is TRBJ1-4 and V is TRBV4-3; D uncertain. CDR3 length equals 17 residues. Trimming took 0 bases from V and 0 from J, leaving 11 bases between them. CDR1 and CDR2 (germline): LGHNA, YSLEER. The CDR3 coding sequence is TGCGCCAGCAGCCAAGAAACAGCAGATGCAACTAATGAAAAACTGTTTTTT. Its translation: CASSQETADATNEKLFF.

This clone was observed a few times. This sequence joins TRBV7-2 and TRBJ2-7; no reliable D call. Germline CDR1 and CDR2: SGHTA and FQGNSA. V was shortened by 3 bases and J by 6 bases, with 12 bases between the two germline ends. The CDR3 totals 13 residues. The CDR3 nucleotides read TGTGCCAGCAGCTTGCCACCGGGTTCCGAGCAGTACTTC. Translated, it gives CASSLPPGSEQYF. Variable domain in full (rest from reference TRBV7-2 and TRBJ2-7): GAGVSQSPSNKVTEKGKDVELRCDPISGHTALYWYRQSLGQGLEFLIYFQGNSAPDKSGLPSDRFSAERTGGSVSTLTIQRTQQEDSAVYLCASSLPPGSEQYFGPGTRLTVT.

The chain recombines TRBV9 with TRBJ1-3; no definite D call. The V gene lost 4 bases and the J gene lost 3 bases, with 8 bases spanning the gap. Germline loops: CDR1 SGDLS, CDR2 YYNGEE. This CDR3 spans 13 amino acids. The CDR3 DNA sequence: TGTGCCAGCAGCCTGGGTCTTGGAAACACCATATATTTT. Amino acids: CASSLGLGNTIYF.

This clone was seen a handful of times. This chain joins TRBV9 and TRBJ1-5, with 11 bases lining up with TRBD1. The germline CDR1 and CDR2 sequences are SGDLS and YYNGEE. The CDR3 is 17 residues long. The V segment lost 6 bases and the J segment 6 bases; nucleotides outside the gene matches: 14. This chain's CDR3 is CASNAPRGTGGGQPQHF. The CDR3 DNA reads as TGTGCCAGCAACGCCCCCCGCGGGACAGGGGGTGGTCAGCCCCAGCATTTT.

This clone was found a few times. The chain has TRBV28 and TRBJ1-6, with 7 bases that match TRBD1. Trimming took 3 bases from V and 10 from J; bases not matched to a gene: 12. The CDR3 contains 16 residues. Germline V lookup: CDR1 MDHEN, CDR2 SYDVKM. As DNA, the CDR3 is TGTGCCAGCAGTTTCATAGGGGGCGCAGGAATGTCACCCCTCCACTTT. Its translation is CASSFIGGAGMSPLHF.

The chain combines TRBV5-6 with TRBJ1-3; D remains unclear. The germline CDR1 and CDR2 sequences are SGHDT and YYEEEE. The CDR3 consists of 15 residues. V shed 3 bases and J shed 4 bases, with 14 bases lying between them. Here the CDR3 DNA reads TGTGCCAGCAGCTATACCCAGGCGGCAGGAAACACCATATATTTT. This encodes CASSYTQAAGNTIYF.

The J gene is TRBJ2-3, the V gene TRBV7-9, with D unresolved. The CDR3 runs 15 residues. Per germline, CDR1 SEHNR and CDR2 FQNEAQ (reference sequence). V was shortened by 0 bases and J by 3 bases, with 10 bases between the two germline ends. The CDR3 DNA reads as TGTGCCAGCAGCTTAGCGGAAGGCGGTACAGATACGCAGTATTTT. Protein: CASSLAEGGTDTQYF.

This clone came up a few times. Germline is not matched at one junction end, which may reflect a read error. This sequence joins TRBV7-9 and TRBJ2-1, with D perhaps TRBD1 (5 bases). CDR3 length: 12 amino acids. CDR1 is SEHNR and CDR2 is FQNEAQ in the germline V gene (reference sequence). CDR3 amino acids: CASSLAQGSLLF. As DNA, the CDR3 is TGTGCCAGCAGCTTAGCGCAGGGAAGTTTGCTCTTC.

The chain links TRBV14 to TRBJ2-3, with 7 bases lining up with TRBD2. Germline CDR1 is SGHDN and CDR2 is FVKESK. Trimming cost V 4 bases and J 2 bases; bases outside gene matches: 3. This CDR3 has 14 residues. The CDR3 protein is CASSPGLSTDTQYF. CDR3 nucleotide sequence: TGTGCCAGCAGCCCGGGACTATCCACAGATACGCAGTATTTT.

This clone was observed a few times. The rearrangement joins TRBV10-3 to TRBJ1-1; D not certain. This CDR3 contains 13 residues. The germline V and J ends were trimmed by 8 bases and 4 bases, with 14 bases remaining between them. Per the germline V gene, CDR1 is ENHRY and CDR2 is SYGVKD. The CDR3 DNA sequence: TGTGCCATCCAGATTGGAGGCGGCACTGAAGCTTTCTTT. Its translation: CAIQIGGGTEAFF.

This clone has only a few counts. V is TRBV18 and J is TRBJ2-4; D perhaps matches TRBD2 (5 bases). This CDR3 is 18 amino acids long. Germline CDR1 and CDR2: KGHSH and LQKENI. Trimming removed 6 bases at V and 0 bases at J, with 21 bases between. The CDR3 DNA is TGTGCCAGCTCCCTCTTCGAGCGGTCCGGCCTAGCCAAAAACATTCAGTACTTC. Protein sequence: CASSLFERSGLAKNIQYF.

The V and J genes are TRBV29-1 and TRBJ1-2; D ambiguous. Germline V gives CDR1 SQVTM, CDR2 ANQGSEA. V was trimmed by 7 bases and J by 8 bases, leaving 23 bases between them. CDR3 length equals 14 residues. CDR3 residues: CSALLYRRGGGYTF. In nucleotides, the CDR3 is TGCAGCGCACTGCTATATCGCCGGGGAGGAGGCTACACCTTC.

This clone came up a few times. The gene calls are TRBV29-1 and TRBJ1-2; TRBD1 is a possible D gene (5 bases). The CDR3 loop spans 13 amino acids. Germline CDR1 is SQVTM and CDR2 is ANQGSEA. V lost 6 bases and J 5 bases, leaving 16 bases between the germline ends. The CDR3 coding sequence is TGCAGCGTGGTACCGGGACGGATTTATGGCTACACCTTC. It codes for CSVVPGRIYGYTF.

The J gene is TRBJ2-1, the V gene TRBV19; no clear D. This CDR3 has 15 amino acids. Germline V gives CDR1 LNHDA, CDR2 SQIVND (reference sequence). V gave up 7 bases and J gave up 2 bases, with 15 bases separating them. CDR3 coding DNA: TGTGCCAGTACCCCAGGTCGGATTCCCTACAATGAGCAGTTCTTC. Translated, it gives CASTPGRIPYNEQFF.

This clone was found a few times. The chain combines TRBV27 with TRBJ2-1; TRBD2 is a possible D gene (6 bases). CDR1 and CDR2 from the germline V gene are MNHEY and SMNVEV (reference sequence). This CDR3 is 16 amino acids long. V was clipped by 3 bases and J by 7 bases, with 19 bases between them. The CDR3 region has the DNA TGTGCCAGCAGTTTTAAGGCGGGGACCTTGAAGAATGAGCAGTTCTTC. Translated: CASSFKAGTLKNEQFF.

The CDR3 DNA reads TGTGCCACCACCCTCGCGTCCAATGGCTACACCTTC. This sequence encodes CATTLASNGYTF. The chain employs TRBV19 and TRBJ1-2, with D unresolved. The V and J ends lost 10 bases and 6 bases respectively, with 15 bases between them. Per the germline V gene, CDR1 is LNHDA and CDR2 is SQIVND (reference sequence). The CDR3 contains 12 residues.

The chain has TRBV5-1 and TRBJ1-1; D may be TRBD1 (6 bases). Trimming took 6 bases from V and 2 from J, leaving 17 bases between them. CDR3 size: 15 residues. Germline-derived CDR1 and CDR2 are SGHRS and YFSETQ. The CDR3 loop reads CASKAGDRGNTEAFF. The CDR3 nucleotides are TGCGCCAGCAAGGCAGGGGATCGCGGAAACACTGAAGCTTTCTTT.

The chain links TRBV5-6 to TRBJ2-7, with D perhaps TRBD1 or TRBD2 (5 bases each). Germline CDR1 and CDR2: SGHDT and YYEEEE. This CDR3 is 14 amino acids long. V dropped 4 bases and J dropped 1 base, with 12 bases sitting between them. The CDR3 coding sequence is TGTGCCAGCAGCCTCCGGTGGGGGTCCTACGAGCAGTACTTC. It encodes CASSLRWGSYEQYF.

J is TRBJ1-5 and V is TRBV6-5; D is undetermined. Germline CDR1 reads MNHEY; CDR2 reads SVGAGI. Trimming took off 6 bases at V and 0 bases at J, with 3 bases between the two ends. The CDR3 sequence is 12 residues long. DNA of the CDR3: TGTGCCAGCAGACATAGCAATCAGCCCCAGCATTTT. Translating gives CASRHSNQPQHF.

In this sample, this clone turned up a few times. This chain joins TRBV29-1 and TRBJ1-3, with D unclear. Germline V gives CDR1 SQVTM, CDR2 ANQGSEA. This CDR3 contains 11 residues. Trimming stripped 6 bases from V and 0 bases from J, with 3 bases between. Here the CDR3 reads CSVTSGNTIYF. CDR3 coding DNA: TGCAGCGTAACCTCTGGAAACACCATATATTTT.

This clone occurred a few times. This sequence joins TRBV2 and TRBJ1-2, with a tentative D call TRBD1 (6 bases). V lost 11 bases and J lost 2, with 15 bases in between. Germline V gene lookup returns CDR1 SNHLY and CDR2 FYNNEI. The CDR3 is made up of 13 amino acids. The CDR3 bases are TGTGCCTGTGGGACACTCTCAAACTATGGCTACACCTTC. The encoded protein is CACGTLSNYGYTF.

This clone has more than one count but fewer than ten. Other DNA sequences in this specimen translate into the identical CDR3. V gene TRBV7-2 combines with J gene TRBJ2-1, with D hard to call. The CDR3 sequence is 11 residues long. Germline values: CDR1 SGHTA, CDR2 FQGNSA. V was trimmed by 4 bases and J by 5 bases, leaving 3 bases between them. The CDR3: CASSYHNEQFF. CDR3 sequence (DNA): TGTGCCAGCAGCTACCACAATGAGCAGTTCTTC.

V gene TRBV7-3 combines with J gene TRBJ2-3; D gene ambiguous. This CDR3 is 14 amino acids long. Between the trimmed V and J ends, which lost 3 bases and 2 bases, there was a span of 9 bases. The germline V gene has CDR1 SGHTA and CDR2 FQGTGA. This CDR3 is CASSFGLSTDTQYF. The DNA for the CDR3 is TGTGCCAGCAGCTTCGGTTTGTCCACAGATACGCAGTATTTT.